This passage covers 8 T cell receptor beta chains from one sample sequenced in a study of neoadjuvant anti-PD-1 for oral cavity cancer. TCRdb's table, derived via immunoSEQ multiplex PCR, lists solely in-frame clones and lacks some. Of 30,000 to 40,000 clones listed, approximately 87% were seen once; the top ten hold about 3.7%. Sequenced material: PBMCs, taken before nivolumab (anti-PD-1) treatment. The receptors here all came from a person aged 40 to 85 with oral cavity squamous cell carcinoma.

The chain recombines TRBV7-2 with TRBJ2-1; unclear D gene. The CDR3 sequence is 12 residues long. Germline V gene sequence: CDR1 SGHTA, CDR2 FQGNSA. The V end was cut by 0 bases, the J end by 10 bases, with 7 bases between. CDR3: CASSLAVGEQFF. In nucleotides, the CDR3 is TGTGCCAGCAGCTTAGCGGTAGGGGAGCAGTTCTTC.

The CDR3 DNA is TGTGCCAGTAGTGGGCACAGGGGAAGCAATCAGCCCCAGCATTTT. Translation: CASSGHRGSNQPQHF. The rearrangement uses TRBV19 and TRBJ1-5, with 7 bases aligning to TRBD1. V gave up 5 bases and J gave up 1 base; unmatched junction bases: 5. Germline V gene sequence: CDR1 LNHDA, CDR2 SQIVND (reference sequence). There are 15 residues in the CDR3.

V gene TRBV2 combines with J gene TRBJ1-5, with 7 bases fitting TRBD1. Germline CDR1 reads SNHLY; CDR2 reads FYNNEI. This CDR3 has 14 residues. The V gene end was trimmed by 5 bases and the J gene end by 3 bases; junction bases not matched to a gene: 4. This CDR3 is CASSPGTVNQPQHF. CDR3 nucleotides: TGTGCCAGCAGTCCCGGGACAGTCAATCAGCCCCAGCATTTT.

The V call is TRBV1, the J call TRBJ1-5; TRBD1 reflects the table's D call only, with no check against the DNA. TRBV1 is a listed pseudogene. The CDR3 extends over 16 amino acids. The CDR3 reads CTSSQDDSHSNQPQHF. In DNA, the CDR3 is TGCACCAGCAGCCAAGACGACAGCCATAGCAATCAGCCCCAGCATTTT.

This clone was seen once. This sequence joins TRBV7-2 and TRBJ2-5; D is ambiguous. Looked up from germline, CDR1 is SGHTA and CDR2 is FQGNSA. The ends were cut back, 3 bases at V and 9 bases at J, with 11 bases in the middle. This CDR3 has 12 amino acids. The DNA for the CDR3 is TGTGCCAGCAGCTTTGACACTGCGGCCCAGTACTTC. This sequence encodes CASSFDTAAQYF.

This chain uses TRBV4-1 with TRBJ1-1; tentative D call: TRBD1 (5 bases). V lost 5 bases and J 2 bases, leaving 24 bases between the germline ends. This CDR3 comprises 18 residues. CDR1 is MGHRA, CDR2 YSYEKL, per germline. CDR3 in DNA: TGCGCCAGCAGCTTACGGGGTCGGGAGGGACTTGAAAACACTGAAGCTTTCTTT. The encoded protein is CASSLRGREGLENTEAFF.

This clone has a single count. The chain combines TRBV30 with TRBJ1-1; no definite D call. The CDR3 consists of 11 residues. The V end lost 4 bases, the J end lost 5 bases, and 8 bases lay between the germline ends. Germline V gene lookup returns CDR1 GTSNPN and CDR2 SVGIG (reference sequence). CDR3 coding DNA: TGTGCCTGGATACGAGGTACTGAAGCTTTCTTT. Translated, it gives CAWIRGTEAFF.

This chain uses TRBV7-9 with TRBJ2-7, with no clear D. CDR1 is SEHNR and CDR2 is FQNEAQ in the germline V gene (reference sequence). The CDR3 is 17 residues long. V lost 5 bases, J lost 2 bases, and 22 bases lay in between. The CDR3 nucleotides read TGTGCCAGCAGCACTACCGTAAGACGTACCGTAACCTACGAGCAGTACTTC. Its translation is CASSTTVRRTVTYEQYF.